This TCR beta chain was observed in a study of blood T cell repertoires in COVID-19. Study in general: Specimens from acute and convalescent COVID-19 originated in the United States, Italy and Spain.

In this sample, this clone turned up once. V was pared by 6 bases and J by 2 bases, with 3 bases of the junction left unmatched. CDR1 MGHRA and CDR2 YSYEKL come from the germline V gene. The CDR3 sequence is 15 residues long. Per the study methods: Cell counts per sample came from amplifying reference gene primers. The repertoire was sequenced with immunoSEQ multiplex PCR; TCRdb's copy has only in-frame clones and lacks some. The V and J calls and clone size were taken over from that table, and D and trimming were inferred from the DNA. The sample gives approximately 150,000 clones, under 85% of which show up once; about 8.7% is in the top ten.

The source material was peripheral blood. This rearrangement joins TRBV4-1 to TRBJ2-1, with 11 bases that match TRBD2. This TCR derives from a man aged 50 or older with active or convalescent COVID-19. The CDR3 spells CASRRTSGPYNEQFF. CDR3 sequence (DNA): TGCGCCAGCAGACGGACTAGCGGGCCCTACAATGAGCAGTTCTTC.